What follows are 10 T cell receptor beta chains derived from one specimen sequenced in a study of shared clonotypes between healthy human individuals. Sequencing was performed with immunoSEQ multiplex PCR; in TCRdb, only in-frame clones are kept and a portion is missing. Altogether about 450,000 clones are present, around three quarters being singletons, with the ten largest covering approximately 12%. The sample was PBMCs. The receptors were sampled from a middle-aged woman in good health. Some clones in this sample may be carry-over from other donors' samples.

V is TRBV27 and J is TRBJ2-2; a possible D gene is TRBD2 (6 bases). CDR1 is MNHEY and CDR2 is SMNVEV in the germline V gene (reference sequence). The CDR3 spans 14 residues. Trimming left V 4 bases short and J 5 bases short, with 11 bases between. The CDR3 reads CASSWAGRTGELFF. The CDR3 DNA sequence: TGTGCCAGCAGTTGGGCAGGGAGGACCGGGGAGCTGTTTTTT.

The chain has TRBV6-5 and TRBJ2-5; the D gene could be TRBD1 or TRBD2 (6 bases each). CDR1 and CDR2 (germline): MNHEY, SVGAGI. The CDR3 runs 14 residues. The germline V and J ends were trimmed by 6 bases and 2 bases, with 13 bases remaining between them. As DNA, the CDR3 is TGTGCCAGCAGGCAAACAGGGAGGCAAGAGACCCAGTACTTC. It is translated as CASRQTGRQETQYF.

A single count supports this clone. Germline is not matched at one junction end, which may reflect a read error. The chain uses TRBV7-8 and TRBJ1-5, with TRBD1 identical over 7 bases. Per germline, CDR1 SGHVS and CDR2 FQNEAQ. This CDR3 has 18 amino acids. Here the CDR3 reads CASSSRQGRNRSYQPQHF. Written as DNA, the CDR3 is TGTGCCAGCAGCTCCCGACAGGGACGGAACCGTAGCTATCAGCCCCAGCATTTT.

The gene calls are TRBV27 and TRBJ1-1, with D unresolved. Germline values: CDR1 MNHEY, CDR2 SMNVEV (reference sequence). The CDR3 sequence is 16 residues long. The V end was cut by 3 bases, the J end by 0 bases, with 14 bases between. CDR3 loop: CASSFRFRDMNTEAFF. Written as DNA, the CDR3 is TGTGCCAGCAGTTTCCGTTTTCGCGATATGAACACTGAAGCTTTCTTT.

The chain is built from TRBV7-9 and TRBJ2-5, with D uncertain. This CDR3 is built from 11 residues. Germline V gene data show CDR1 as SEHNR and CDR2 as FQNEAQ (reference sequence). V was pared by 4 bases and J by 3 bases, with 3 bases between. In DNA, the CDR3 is TGTGCCAGCAGCTACAAAGAGACCCAGTACTTC. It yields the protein CASSYKETQYF.

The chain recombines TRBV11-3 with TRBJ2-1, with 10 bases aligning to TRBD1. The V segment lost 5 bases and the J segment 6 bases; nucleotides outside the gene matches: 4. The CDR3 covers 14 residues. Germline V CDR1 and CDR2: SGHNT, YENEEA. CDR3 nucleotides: TGTGCCAGCAGCCGGGACAGGGGTCTCAATGAGCAGTTCTTC. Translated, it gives CASSRDRGLNEQFF.

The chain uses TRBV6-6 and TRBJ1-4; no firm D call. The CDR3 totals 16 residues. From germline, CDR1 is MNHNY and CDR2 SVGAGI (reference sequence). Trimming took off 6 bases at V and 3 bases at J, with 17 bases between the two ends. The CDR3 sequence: CASSDGQVFANEKLFF. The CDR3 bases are TGTGCCAGCAGCGACGGGCAGGTTTTTGCTAATGAAAAACTGTTTTTT.

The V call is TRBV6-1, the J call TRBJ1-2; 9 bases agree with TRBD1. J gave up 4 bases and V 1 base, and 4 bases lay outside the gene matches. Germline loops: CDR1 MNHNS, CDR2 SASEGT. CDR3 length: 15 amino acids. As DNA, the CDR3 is TGTGCCAGCAGTGAAGGGACAGGGGTAACCTATGGCTACACCTTC. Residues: CASSEGTGVTYGYTF.

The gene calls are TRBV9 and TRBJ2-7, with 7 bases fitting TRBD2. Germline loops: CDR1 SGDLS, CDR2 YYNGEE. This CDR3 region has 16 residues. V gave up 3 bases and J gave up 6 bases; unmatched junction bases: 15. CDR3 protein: CASSAGGERLFLEQYF. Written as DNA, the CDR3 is TGTGCCAGCAGCGCTGGGGGGGAGAGACTCTTCCTCGAGCAGTACTTC.

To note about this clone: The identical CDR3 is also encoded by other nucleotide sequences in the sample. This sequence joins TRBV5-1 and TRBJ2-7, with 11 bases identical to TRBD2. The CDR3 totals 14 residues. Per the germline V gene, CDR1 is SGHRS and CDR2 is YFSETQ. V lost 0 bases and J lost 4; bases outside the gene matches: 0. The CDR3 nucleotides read TGCGCCAGCAGCTTGGTAGCGGGAGGGTACGAGCAGTACTTC. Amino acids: CASSLVAGGYEQYF.